The source of this T cell receptor (beta chain) is a study of T cell repertoires in cytomegalovirus infection. On the study more broadly: HLA-C-restricted CMV epitopes, recently identified, and well-studied HLA-B-restricted ones were used by the study. Carrying CMV and the relevant HLA type showed in public TCR beta signatures.

Trimming cost V 3 bases and J 2 bases; bases outside gene matches: 6. The CDR3 contains 16 residues. The germline gives CDR1 SGHVS, CDR2 FNYEAQ. A single record per CDR3 protein comes from TCRdb applying MiXCR to the reads. The sample consists of fewer than 1,000,000 distinct CDR3 sequences, 31% of them appearing once. Overall study results and limits: Based on cumulative public TCR beta family frequency, carriers of CMV plus the relevant HLA were identified. HLA-C-restricted CMV-specific TCR beta clonotypes were dominant in the ex vivo response.

Regarding this clonotype: Antigen specificity is unknown.

This chain joins TRBV7-6 and TRBJ2-3; 9 bases align to TRBD2. The origin of this receptor is a human donor in good health (CMV status not recorded). Some clones in this sample may be carry-over from other donors' samples. Sequenced material: cultured CD8+ T cells from PBMCs, taken from culture after CMV antigen stimulation. This chain's CDR3 is CASSFGGGAPTDTQYF. The CDR3 DNA sequence: TGTGCCAGCAGCTTTGGCGGGGGGGCCCCCACAGATACGCAGTATTTT.